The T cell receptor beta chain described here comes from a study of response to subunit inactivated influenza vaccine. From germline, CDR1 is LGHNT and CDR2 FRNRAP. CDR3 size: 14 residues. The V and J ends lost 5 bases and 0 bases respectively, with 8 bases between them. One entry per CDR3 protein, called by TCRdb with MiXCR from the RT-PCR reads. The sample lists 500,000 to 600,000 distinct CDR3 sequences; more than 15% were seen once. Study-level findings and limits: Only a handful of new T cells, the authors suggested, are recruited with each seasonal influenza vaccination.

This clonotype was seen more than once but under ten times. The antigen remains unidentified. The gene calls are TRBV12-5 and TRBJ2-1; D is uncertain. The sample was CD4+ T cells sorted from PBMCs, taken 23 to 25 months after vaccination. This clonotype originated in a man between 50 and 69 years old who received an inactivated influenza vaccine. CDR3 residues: CASGLESSYNEQFF. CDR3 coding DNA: TGTGCTAGTGGTCTCGAGAGCTCCTACAATGAGCAGTTCTTC.